This T cell receptor beta chain was documented in a study of T cells in Graves' hyperthyroidism and ophthalmopathy. Investigators excluded patients with uncontrolled infection, other autoimmune disease, pregnancy or lactation. Each diagnosis was grounded in clinical symptoms, serum thyroxine and TRAb, thyroid ultrasound, and orbital computed tomography. Amplified regions were TCR beta CDR3 sequences from RNA transcripts. RT-PCR in the first round (using the HTBI primer set) targeted the TCR CDR3. TCRdb called the multiplex PCR reads again in MiXCR, with one record for every CDR3 protein. The sample has 250,000 to 300,000 distinct CDR3 sequences, about 18% seen once; the top ten hold roughly 53%. The V and J ends lost 3 bases and 8 bases respectively, with 10 bases between them. Per germline, CDR1 SGHAT and CDR2 FQNNGV. The CDR3 loop spans 13 amino acids. At least ten counts were recorded for this clonotype.

The material sequenced was blood. The chain is built from TRBV11-2 and TRBJ1-4; D ambiguous. This receptor was taken from an older woman with Graves' ophthalmopathy. CDR3 in DNA: TGTGCCAGCAGCTTCGCGGGAGCGGAAAAACTGTTTTTT. Its translation: CASSFAGAEKLFF.